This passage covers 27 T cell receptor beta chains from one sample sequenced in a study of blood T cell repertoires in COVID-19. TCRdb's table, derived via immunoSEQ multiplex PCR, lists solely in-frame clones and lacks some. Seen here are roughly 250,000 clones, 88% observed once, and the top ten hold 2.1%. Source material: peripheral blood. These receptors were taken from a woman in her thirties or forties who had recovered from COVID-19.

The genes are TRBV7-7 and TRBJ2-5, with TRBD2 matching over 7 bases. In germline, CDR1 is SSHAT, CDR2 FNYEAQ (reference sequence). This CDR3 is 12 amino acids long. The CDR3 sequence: CASGRGDETQYF. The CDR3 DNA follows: TGTGCTAGCGGCCGGGGGGACGAGACCCAGTACTTC.

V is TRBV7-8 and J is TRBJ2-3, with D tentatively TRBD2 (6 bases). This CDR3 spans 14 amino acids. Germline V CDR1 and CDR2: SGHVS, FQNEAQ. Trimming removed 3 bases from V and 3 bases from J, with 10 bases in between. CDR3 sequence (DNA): TGTGCCAGCAGCTTTACTAGCTTTACAGATACGCAGTATTTT. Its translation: CASSFTSFTDTQYF. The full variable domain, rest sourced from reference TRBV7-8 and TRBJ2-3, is GAGVSQSPRYKVAKRGQDVALRCDPISGHVSLFWYQQALGQGPEFLTYFQNEAQLDKSGLPSDRFFAERPEGSVSTLKIQRTQQEDSAVYLCASSFTSFTDTQYFGPGTRLTVL.

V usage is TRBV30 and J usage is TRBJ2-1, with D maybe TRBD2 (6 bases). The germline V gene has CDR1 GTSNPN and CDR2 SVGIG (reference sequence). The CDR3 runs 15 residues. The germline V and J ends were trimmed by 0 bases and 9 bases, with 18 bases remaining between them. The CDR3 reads CAWSVPPREEVEQFF. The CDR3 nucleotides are TGTGCCTGGAGTGTACCCCCGCGGGAAGAGGTTGAGCAGTTCTTC.

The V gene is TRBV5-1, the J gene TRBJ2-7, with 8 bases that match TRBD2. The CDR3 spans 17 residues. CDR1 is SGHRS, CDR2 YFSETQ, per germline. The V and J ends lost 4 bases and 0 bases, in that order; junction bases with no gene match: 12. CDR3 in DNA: TGCGCCAGCAGCCCCTCGGGGTTAGCGGGGACCTCCTACGAGCAGTACTTC. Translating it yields CASSPSGLAGTSYEQYF.

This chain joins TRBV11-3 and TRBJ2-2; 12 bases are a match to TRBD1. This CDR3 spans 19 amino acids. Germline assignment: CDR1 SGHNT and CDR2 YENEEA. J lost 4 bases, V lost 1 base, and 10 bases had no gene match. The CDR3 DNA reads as TGTGCCAGCAGCTTAGTAGTGTCGTCGGGACAGGGGGCCACCGGGGAGCTGTTTTTT. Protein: CASSLVVSSGQGATGELFF.

The CDR3 bases are TGTGCCAGCTCCTCCCGGGTAGCGGGAAAAGTACGGGAGCAGTTCTTC. This encodes CASSSRVAGKVREQFF. The chain joins TRBV18 to TRBJ2-1, with 8 bases lining up with TRBD2. This CDR3 region has 16 residues. Germline CDR1 KGHSH, CDR2 LQKENI. The J segment lost 10 bases and the V segment lost 6 bases, leaving 17 bases of the junction unmatched.

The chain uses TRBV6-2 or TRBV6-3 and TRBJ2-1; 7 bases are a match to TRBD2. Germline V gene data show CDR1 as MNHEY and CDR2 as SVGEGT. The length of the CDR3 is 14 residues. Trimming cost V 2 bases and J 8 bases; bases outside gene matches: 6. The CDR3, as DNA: TGTGCCAGCAGTTACCCGACTAGCCGAGATGAGCAGTTCTTC. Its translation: CASSYPTSRDEQFF.

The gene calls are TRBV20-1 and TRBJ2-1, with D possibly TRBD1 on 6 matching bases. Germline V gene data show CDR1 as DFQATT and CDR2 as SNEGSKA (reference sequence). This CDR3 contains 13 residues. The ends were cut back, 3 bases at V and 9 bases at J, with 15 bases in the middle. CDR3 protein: CSASPRQVGEQFF. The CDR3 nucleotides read TGCAGTGCTAGTCCCCGACAGGTGGGTGAGCAGTTCTTC.

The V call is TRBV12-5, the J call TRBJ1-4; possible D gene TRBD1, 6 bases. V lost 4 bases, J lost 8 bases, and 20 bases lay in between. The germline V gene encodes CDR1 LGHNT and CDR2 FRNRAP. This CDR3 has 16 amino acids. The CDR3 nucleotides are TGTGCTAGTGGTTCCACATCCGCAGGGGCGTGGGAAAAACTGTTTTTT. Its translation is CASGSTSAGAWEKLFF. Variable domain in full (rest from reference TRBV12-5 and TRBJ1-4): DARVTQTPRHKVTEMGQEVTMRCQPILGHNTVFWYRQTMMQGLELLAYFRNRAPLDDSGMPKDRFSAEMPDATLATLKIQPSEPRDSAVYFCASGSTSAGAWEKLFFGSGTQLSVL.

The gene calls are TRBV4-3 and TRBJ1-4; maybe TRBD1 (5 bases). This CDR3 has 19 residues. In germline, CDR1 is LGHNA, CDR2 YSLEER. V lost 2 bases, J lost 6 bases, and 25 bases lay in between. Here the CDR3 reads CASSQPFTPGDRGDEKLFF. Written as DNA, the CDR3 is TGCGCCAGCAGCCAACCATTCACCCCGGGGGATCGTGGGGATGAAAAACTGTTTTTT.

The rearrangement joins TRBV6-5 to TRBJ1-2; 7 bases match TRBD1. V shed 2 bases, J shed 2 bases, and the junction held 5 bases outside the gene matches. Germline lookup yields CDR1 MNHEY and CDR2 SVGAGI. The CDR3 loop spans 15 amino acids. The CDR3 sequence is CASSYGMTGNYGYTF. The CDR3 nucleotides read TGTGCCAGCAGTTACGGGATGACAGGGAACTATGGCTACACCTTC.

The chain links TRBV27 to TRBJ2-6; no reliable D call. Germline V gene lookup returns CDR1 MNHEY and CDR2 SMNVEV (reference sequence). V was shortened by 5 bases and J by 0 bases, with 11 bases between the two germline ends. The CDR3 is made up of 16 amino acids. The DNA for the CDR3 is TGTGCCAGCAGTCCCCAAACACCCTCTGGGGCCAACGTCCTGACTTTC. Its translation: CASSPQTPSGANVLTF.

The CDR3 bases are TGTGCCATCACCCCGGACAGGGTAGCCTACAATGAGCAGTTCTTC. Translated: CAITPDRVAYNEQFF. The chain employs TRBV10-3 and TRBJ2-1; 8 bases line up with TRBD1. The CDR3 is 15 amino acids. V dropped 7 bases and J dropped 2; count of bases not matched to a gene: 7. Germline V gives CDR1 ENHRY, CDR2 SYGVKD.

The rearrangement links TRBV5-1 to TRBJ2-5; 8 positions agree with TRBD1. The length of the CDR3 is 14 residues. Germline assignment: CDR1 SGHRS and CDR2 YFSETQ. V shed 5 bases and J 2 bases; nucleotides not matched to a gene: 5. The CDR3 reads CASSPDRGQETQYF. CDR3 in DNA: TGCGCCAGCAGTCCTGACAGGGGACAAGAGACCCAGTACTTC.

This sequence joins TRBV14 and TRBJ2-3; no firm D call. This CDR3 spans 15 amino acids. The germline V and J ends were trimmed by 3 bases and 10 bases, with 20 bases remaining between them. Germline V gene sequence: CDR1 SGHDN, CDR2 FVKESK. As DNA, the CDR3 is TGTGCCAGCAGCCATCCACCCCACACGGCCGCGGCGCAGTATTTT. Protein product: CASSHPPHTAAAQYF.

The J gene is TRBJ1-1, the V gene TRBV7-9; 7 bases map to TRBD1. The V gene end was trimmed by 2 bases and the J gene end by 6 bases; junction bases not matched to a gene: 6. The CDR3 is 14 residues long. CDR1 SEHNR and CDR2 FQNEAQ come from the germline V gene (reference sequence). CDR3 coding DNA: TGTGCCAGCAGCTTACGGGGGACAGTGGCTGAAGCTTTCTTT. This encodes CASSLRGTVAEAFF. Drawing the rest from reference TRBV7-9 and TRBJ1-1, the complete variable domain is DTGVSQNPRHKITKRGQNVTFRCDPISEHNRLYWYRQTLGQGPEFLTYFQNEAQLEKSRLLSDRFSAERPKGSFSTLEIQRTEQGDSAMYLCASSLRGTVAEAFFGQGTRLTVV.

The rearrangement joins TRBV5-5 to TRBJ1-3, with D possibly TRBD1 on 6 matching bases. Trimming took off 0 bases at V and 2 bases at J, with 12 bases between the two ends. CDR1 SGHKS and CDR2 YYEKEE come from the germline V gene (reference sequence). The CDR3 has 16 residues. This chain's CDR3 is CASSLGPRGTGNTIYF. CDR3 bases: TGTGCCAGCAGCTTGGGTCCCAGGGGCACTGGAAACACCATATATTTT. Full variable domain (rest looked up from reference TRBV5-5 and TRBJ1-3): DAGVTQSPTHLIKTRGQQVTLRCSPISGHKSVSWYQQVLGQGPQFIFQYYEKEERGRGNFPDRFSARQFPNYSSELNVNALLLGDSALYLCASSLGPRGTGNTIYFGEGSWLTVV.

The CDR3 loop is CASSQVRGGYANTGELFF. In nucleotides, the CDR3 is TGTGCCAGCAGCCAAGTCAGGGGCGGCTACGCGAACACCGGGGAGCTGTTTTTT. J is TRBJ2-2 and V is TRBV3-1 (or the pseudogene TRBV3-2); D possibly corresponds to TRBD1 (6 bases). Germline V gives CDR1 LGHDT, CDR2 YNNKEL (reference sequence). Trimming left V 1 base short and J 0 bases short, with 15 bases between. This CDR3 has 18 amino acids.

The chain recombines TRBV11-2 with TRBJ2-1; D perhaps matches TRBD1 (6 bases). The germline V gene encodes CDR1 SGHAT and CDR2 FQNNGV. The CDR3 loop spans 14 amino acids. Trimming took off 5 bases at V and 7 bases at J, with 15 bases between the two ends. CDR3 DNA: TGTGCCAGCAGCACAGGGACCATCCGGAATGAGCAGTTCTTC. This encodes CASSTGTIRNEQFF.

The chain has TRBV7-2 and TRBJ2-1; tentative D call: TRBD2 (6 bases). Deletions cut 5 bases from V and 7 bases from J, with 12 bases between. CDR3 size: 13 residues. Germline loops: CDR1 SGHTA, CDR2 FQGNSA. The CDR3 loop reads CASSRLVGNEQFF. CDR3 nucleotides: TGTGCCAGCAGCCGACTAGTCGGTAATGAGCAGTTCTTC.

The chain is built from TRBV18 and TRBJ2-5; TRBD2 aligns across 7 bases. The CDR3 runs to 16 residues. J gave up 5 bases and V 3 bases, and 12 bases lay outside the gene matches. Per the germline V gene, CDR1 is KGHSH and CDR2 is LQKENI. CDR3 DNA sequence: TGTGCCAGCTCACCGAGAGTTGCGGGAGTTCCGGAGACCCAGTACTTC. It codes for CASSPRVAGVPETQYF. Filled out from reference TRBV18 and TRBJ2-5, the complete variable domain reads NAGVMQNPRHLVRRRGQEARLRCSPMKGHSHVYWYRQLPEEGLKFMVYLQKENIIDESGMPKERFSAEFPKEGPSILRIQQVVRGDSAAYFCASSPRVAGVPETQYFGPGTRLLVL.

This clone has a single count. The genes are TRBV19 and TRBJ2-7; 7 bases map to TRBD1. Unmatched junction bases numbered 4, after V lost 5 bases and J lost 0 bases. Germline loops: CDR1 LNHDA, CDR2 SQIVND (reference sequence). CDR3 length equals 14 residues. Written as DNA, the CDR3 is TGTGCCAGTAGTCTCACAGGGGTCTCCTACGAGCAGTACTTC. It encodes CASSLTGVSYEQYF.

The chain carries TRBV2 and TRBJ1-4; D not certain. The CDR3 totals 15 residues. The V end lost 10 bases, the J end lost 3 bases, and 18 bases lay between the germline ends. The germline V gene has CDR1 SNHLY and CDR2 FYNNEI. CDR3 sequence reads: CATRLRGSANEKLFF. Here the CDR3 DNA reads TGTGCCACCCGATTGCGAGGGAGCGCTAATGAAAAACTGTTTTTT.

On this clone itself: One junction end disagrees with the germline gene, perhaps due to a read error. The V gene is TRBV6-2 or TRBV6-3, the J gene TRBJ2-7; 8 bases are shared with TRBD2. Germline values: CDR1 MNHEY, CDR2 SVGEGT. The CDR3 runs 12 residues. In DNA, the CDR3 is TGTGCCAGCAGTTACGGGGGACTAGGGCCGCACTTC. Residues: CASSYGGLGPHF.

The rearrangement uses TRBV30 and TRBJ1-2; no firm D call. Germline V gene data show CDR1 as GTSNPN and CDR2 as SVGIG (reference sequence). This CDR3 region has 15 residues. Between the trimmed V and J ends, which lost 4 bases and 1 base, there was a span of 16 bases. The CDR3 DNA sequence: TGTGCCTGGACCCGAACGGCAGGTCTTAACTATGGCTACACCTTC. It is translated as CAWTRTAGLNYGYTF. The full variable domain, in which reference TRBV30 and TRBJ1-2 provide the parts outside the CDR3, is SQTIHQWPATLVQPVGSPLSLECTVEGTSNPNLYWYRQAAGRGLQLLFYSVGIGQISSEVPQNLSASRPQDRQFILSSKKLLLSDSGFYLCAWTRTAGLNYGYTFGSGTRLTVV.

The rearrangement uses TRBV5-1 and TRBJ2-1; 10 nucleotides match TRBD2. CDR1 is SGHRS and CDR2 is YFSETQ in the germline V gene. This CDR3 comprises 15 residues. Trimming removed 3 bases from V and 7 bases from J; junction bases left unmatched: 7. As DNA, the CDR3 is TGCGCCAGCAGCTCAACCGTAGCGGGAGGTAATGAGCAGTTCTTC. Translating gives CASSSTVAGGNEQFF.

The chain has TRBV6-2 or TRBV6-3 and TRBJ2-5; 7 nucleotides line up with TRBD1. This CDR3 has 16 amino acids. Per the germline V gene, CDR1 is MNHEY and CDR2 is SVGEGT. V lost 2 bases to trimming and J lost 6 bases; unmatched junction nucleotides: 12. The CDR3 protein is CASSYGVRGIEKTQYF. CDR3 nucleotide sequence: TGTGCCAGCAGTTACGGGGTCAGGGGGATAGAAAAGACCCAGTACTTC.